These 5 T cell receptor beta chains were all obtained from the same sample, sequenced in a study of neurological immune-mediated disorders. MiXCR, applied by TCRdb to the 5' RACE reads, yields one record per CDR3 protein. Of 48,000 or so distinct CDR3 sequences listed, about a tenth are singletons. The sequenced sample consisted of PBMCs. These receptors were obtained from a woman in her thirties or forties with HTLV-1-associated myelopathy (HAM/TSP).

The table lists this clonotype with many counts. In DNA, the CDR3 is TGTGCCAGCAGTTTCTTGGCTCCCCGGTTGGGAAACACCATATATTTT. It is translated as CASSFLAPRLGNTIYF. The chain has TRBV12-3 or TRBV12-4 and TRBJ1-3; the D is unclear. With 3 bases removed from V and 4 bases from J, the gap between germline ends came to 16 bases. This CDR3 has 16 residues.

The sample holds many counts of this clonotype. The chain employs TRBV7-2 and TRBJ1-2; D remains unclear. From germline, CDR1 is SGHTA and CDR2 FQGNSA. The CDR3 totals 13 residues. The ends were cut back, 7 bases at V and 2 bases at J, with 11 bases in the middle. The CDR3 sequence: CASTRPPNYGYTF. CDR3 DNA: TGTGCCAGCACTAGACCCCCCAACTATGGCTACACCTTC.

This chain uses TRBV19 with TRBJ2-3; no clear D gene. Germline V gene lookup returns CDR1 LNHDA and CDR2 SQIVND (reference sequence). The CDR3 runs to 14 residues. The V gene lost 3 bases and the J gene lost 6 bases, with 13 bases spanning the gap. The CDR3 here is CASSIYYLLDTQYF. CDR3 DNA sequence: TGTGCCAGTAGTATTTATTATTTACTTGATACGCAGTATTTT.

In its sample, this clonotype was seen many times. For the CDR3, the DNA is TGCAGTGCTAGTAGCAGGTCCTACGAGCAGTACTTC. It encodes CSASSRSYEQYF. The chain has TRBV20-1 and TRBJ2-7; D gene uncertain. From germline, CDR1 is DFQATT and CDR2 SNEGSKA (reference sequence). The CDR3 contains 12 residues. Deletions cut 3 bases from V and 1 base from J, with 7 bases between.

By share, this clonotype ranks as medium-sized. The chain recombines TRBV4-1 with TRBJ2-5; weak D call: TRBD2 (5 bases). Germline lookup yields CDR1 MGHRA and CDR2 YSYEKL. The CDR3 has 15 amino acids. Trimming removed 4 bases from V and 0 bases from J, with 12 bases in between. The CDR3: CASSLSGGYQETQYF. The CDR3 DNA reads TGCGCCAGCAGCCTCTCCGGCGGGTACCAAGAGACCCAGTACTTC.